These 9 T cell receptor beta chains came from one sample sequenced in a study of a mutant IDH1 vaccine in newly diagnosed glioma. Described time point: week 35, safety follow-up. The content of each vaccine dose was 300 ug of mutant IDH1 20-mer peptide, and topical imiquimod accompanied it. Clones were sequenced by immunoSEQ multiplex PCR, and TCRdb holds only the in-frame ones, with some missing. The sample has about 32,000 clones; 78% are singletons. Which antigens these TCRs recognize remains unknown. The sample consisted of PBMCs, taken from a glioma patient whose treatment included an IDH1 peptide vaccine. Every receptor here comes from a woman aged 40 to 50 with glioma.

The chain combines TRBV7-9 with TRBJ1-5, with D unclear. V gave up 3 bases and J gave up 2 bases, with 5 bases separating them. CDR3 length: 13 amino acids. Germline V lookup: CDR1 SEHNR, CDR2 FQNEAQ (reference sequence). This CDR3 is CASSFGGNQPQHF. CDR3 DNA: TGTGCCAGCAGCTTTGGGGGCAATCAGCCCCAGCATTTT.

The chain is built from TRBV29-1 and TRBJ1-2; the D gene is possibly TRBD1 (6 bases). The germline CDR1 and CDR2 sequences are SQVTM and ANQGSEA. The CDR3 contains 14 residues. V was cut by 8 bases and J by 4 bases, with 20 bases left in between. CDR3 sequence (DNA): TGCAGCCTAGACCCTTTCAGGGGCGGCTATGGCTACACCTTC. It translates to CSLDPFRGGYGYTF.

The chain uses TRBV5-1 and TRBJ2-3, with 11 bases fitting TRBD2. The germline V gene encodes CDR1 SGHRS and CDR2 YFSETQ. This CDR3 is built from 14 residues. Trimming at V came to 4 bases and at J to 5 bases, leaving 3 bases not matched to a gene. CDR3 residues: CASSTLAGGDTQYF. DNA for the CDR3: TGCGCCAGCAGCACCCTAGCGGGGGGAGATACGCAGTATTTT.

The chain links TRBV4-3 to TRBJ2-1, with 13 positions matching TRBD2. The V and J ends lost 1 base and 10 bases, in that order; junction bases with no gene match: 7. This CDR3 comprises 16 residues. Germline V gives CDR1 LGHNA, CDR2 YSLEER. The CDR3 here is CASSQGLAGGLREQFF. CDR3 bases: TGCGCCAGCAGCCAAGGACTAGCGGGGGGCCTACGAGAGCAGTTCTTC.

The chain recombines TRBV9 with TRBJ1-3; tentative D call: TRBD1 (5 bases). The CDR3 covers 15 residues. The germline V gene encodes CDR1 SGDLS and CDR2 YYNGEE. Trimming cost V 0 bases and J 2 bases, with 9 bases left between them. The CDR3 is CASSVDEGTGNTIYF. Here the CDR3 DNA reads TGTGCCAGCAGCGTAGATGAGGGGACTGGAAACACCATATATTTT.

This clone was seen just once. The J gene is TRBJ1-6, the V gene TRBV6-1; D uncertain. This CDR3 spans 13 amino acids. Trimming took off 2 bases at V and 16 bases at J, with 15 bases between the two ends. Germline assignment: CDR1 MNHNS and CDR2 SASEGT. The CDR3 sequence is CASSEIGDGGLHF. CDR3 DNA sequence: TGTGCCAGCAGTGAAATAGGAGACGGAGGACTCCACTTT.

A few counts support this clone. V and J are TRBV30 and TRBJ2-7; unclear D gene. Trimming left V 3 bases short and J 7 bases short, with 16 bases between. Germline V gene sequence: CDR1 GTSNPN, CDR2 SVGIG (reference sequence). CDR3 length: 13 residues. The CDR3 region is CAWSAVSGREQYF. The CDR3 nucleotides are TGTGCCTGGAGCGCCGTGTCGGGCAGGGAGCAGTACTTC.

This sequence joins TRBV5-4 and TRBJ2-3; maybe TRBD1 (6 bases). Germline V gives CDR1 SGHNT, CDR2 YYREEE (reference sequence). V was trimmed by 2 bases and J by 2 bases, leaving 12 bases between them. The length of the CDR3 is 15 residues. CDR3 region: CASSFPTGSTDTQYF. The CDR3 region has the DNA TGTGCCAGCAGCTTCCCGACAGGATCCACAGATACGCAGTATTTT.

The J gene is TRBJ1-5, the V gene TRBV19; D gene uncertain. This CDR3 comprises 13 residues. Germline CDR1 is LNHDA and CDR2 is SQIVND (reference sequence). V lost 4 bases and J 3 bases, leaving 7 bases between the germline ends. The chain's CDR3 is CASSTRLNQPQHF. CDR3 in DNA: TGTGCCAGTAGTACGAGACTCAATCAGCCCCAGCATTTT.